The 28 T cell receptor beta chains below all came from one sample that was sequenced in a study of CD8+ T cells in alopecia areata. Sorting of pooled cutaneous lymph node cells used CD4, CD8alpha, NKG2D, NKG2ACE and other markers. Isolated RNA was reverse transcribed into cDNA used as the sequencing template. Profiling relied on immunoSEQ multiplex PCR, and the TCRdb table lists in-frame clones only, not all of them. The specimen has 200,000 to 300,000 clones, none found just once. The sequencing sample was made of CD4+ T cells sorted from a lymph node. These receptors were obtained from a C3H/HeJ mouse with alopecia areata. MHC haplotype of the mouse line: H2-k.

A remark on this clone: Mouse gene names and germline throughout. Read coverage stops 4 residues before the CDR3 terminus; the germline J gene supplies the remainder. The V call is TRBV13-3, the J call TRBJ2-7; 9 bases line up with TRBD1. From germline, CDR1 is NNHDY and CDR2 SYVADS. The CDR3 extends over 15 amino acids. CDR3 residues: CASSGPGTGRYEQYF. CDR3 DNA, as far as it was read: TGTGCCAGCAGTGGCCCCGGGACAGGGCGTTAT.

The sample holds a few counts of this clone. The gene names here belong to mouse. The sequenced fragment ends 4 residues before the CDR3 boundary, so the rest is inferred from the germline J gene. The chain recombines TRBV19 with TRBJ2-3; D perhaps matches TRBD2 (5 bases). Germline-derived CDR1 and CDR2 are FNHDT and SITEND (reference sequence). This CDR3 is built from 13 residues. V was pared by 1 base and J by 3 bases, with 6 bases between. The CDR3 sequence is CASSINWAETLYF. The CDR3 bases that were read are TGTGCCAGCAGTATAAACTGGGCAGAA.

A few counts support this clone. Germline and genes: mouse. The missing CDR3 end, 4 residues past where the read stops, is filled in from the germline J gene. The chain couples TRBV31 to TRBJ2-1; the D gene is possibly TRBD2 (5 bases). V was clipped by 4 bases and J by 4 bases, with 8 bases between them. This CDR3 region has 12 residues. Germline CDR1 reads GKSSPN; CDR2 reads SITVG. The sequenced part of the CDR3 DNA is TGTGCCTGGAACTGGAAATATGCT. This encodes CAWNWKYA. The full-length CDR3 reads as CAWNWKYAEQFF.

About this clone: The genes are named according to mouse. The CDR3 end is not reached by the read, which stops 4 residues before it; the germline J gene fills it in. The rearrangement uses TRBV19 and TRBJ2-1, with 11 bases lining up with TRBD1. The germline V gene encodes CDR1 FNHDT and CDR2 SITEND (reference sequence). The CDR3 runs to 14 residues. The CDR3 loop reads CASSKRTGGSEQFF. CDR3 bases read: TGTGCCAGCAGTAAAAGGACAGGGGGCTCT.

As regards this clone: Germline and genes here are mouse. The read halts 4 residues ahead of the CDR3 end, with the missing end drawn from the germline J gene. The identical CDR3 is also encoded by other nucleotide sequences in the sample. The chain uses TRBV13-1 and TRBJ2-5; TRBD2 aligns across 12 bases. This CDR3 has 15 amino acids. Per germline, CDR1 NSHNY and CDR2 SYGAGN. The part of the CDR3 DNA that was read is TGTGCCAGCAGTGGTCGACTGGGGGGGCGAGAC. Translation: CASSGRLGGRD. The whole CDR3 region reads CASSGRLGGRDTQYF.

This clone was found many times. Mouse germline and gene names are used. With the read ending 4 residues before the CDR3 end, the germline J gene is used to fill in that end. Other DNA sequences in the same sample also yield this CDR3. J is TRBJ2-3 and V is TRBV13-3; the D gene is possibly TRBD2 (7 bases). The CDR3 is made up of 16 amino acids. Germline V gives CDR1 NNHDY, CDR2 SYVADS. Trimming left V 0 bases short and J 0 bases short, with 11 bases between. The CDR3 DNA, read in part, is TGTGCCAGCAGTGATGCAAGGGGGGGAAGTGCAGAA. Protein sequence: CASSDARGGSAE. The whole CDR3 region reads CASSDARGGSAETLYF.

As regards this clone: Gene names follow the mouse nomenclature. The read comes to an end 4 residues before the CDR3 does, leaving the germline J gene to fill in the end. Distinct nucleotide sequences in the sample also encode this CDR3. The chain recombines TRBV5 with TRBJ2-5, with 11 bases aligning to TRBD2. The CDR3 is 14 residues long. Germline-derived CDR1 and CDR2 are LGHNA and YNLKQL (reference sequence). Partial CDR3 DNA: TGTGCCAGCAGCCAGGGACTGGGGGAAGAC. It translates to CASSQGLGED. The whole CDR3 sequence reads CASSQGLGEDTQYF.

This clone came up a few times. These gene names are mouse names. The read halts 4 residues ahead of the CDR3 end, with the missing end drawn from the germline J gene. The sample carries other DNA sequences with the same CDR3. This sequence joins TRBV1 and TRBJ2-1, with 8 nucleotides matching TRBD2. Germline V gene lookup returns CDR1 NSQYPW and CDR2 LRSPGD (reference sequence). The ends lost 1 base at V and 2 bases at J; junction bases unmatched: 1. CDR3 length: 15 amino acids. CDR3 sequence reads: CTCSAGWGDYAEQFF. The sequenced CDR3 bases are TGCACCTGCAGTGCAGGCTGGGGGGACTATGCT.

This clone was detected only a few times. The gene names here belong to mouse. The read falls 4 residues short of the CDR3 end, and the missing part is taken from the germline J gene. The V call is TRBV12-1, the J call TRBJ2-5; 8 bases line up with TRBD2. J was trimmed by 3 bases and V by 1 base; bases with no gene match: 2. This CDR3 is 14 amino acids long. The germline V gene encodes CDR1 SGHSN and CDR2 HYEKVE. The sequenced CDR3 bases are TGTGCCAGCTCTCTAGGGGGGGCTCAAGAC. Translated, it gives CASSLGGAQD. The complete CDR3 protein is CASSLGGAQDTQYF.

This clone was seen a handful of times. These gene names are mouse names. Coverage ceases 4 residues before the CDR3 finishes, and the germline J gene fills in the end. This chain links TRBV13-3 with TRBJ1-2, with 10 bases aligning to TRBD1. The germline gives CDR1 NNHDY, CDR2 SYVADS. V was clipped by 2 bases and J by 2 bases; unmatched bases: 3. The length of the CDR3 is 15 residues. The sequenced part of the CDR3 DNA is TGTGCCAGCAGTGAGGAGGGACAGGGGAACTCC. Translation: CASSEEGQGNS. The complete CDR3 protein is CASSEEGQGNSDYTF.

This clone has just a few counts. Gene names refer to mouse genes. The CDR3 bases that were read are TGTGCCAGCAGCCAAGATCAGGGGGACTATGCT. This translates into CASSQDQGDYA. The entire CDR3 is CASSQDQGDYAEQFF. This chain uses TRBV5 with TRBJ2-1; 7 bases agree with TRBD1. The CDR3 end lies 4 residues beyond the end of the read and is filled in from the germline J gene. After removal of 0 bases from V and 2 bases from J, the junction contained 1 base not matched to a gene. CDR3 length equals 15 residues. From germline, CDR1 is LGHNA and CDR2 YNLKQL (reference sequence).

This clone was counted only a few times. Gene names follow the mouse nomenclature. The read finishes 4 residues shy of the CDR3 end, and the germline J gene is used to complete it. In the same sample, other DNA sequences code for this CDR3. J is TRBJ2-5 and V is TRBV13-1, with 10 positions matching TRBD2. This CDR3 contains 15 residues. J was trimmed by 0 bases and V by 4 bases; bases with no gene match: 2. Germline V gene lookup returns CDR1 NSHNY and CDR2 SYGAGN. The chain's CDR3 is CASSRTGGNQDTQYF. CDR3 DNA, as far as it was read: TGTGCCAGCAGTAGGACTGGGGGTAACCAAGAC.

With regard to this clone: Mouse germline and gene names are used. Read coverage stops 4 residues before the CDR3 terminus; the germline J gene supplies the remainder. At the DNA level, this CDR3 is encoded by other sequences in the same sample as well. The chain couples TRBV19 to TRBJ1-1; tentative D call: TRBD1 (6 bases). Germline CDR1 reads FNHDT; CDR2 reads SITEND (reference sequence). The CDR3 is 14 amino acids. Trimming took off 4 bases at V and 0 bases at J, with 10 bases between the two ends. CDR3 loop: CASSSGTTNTEVFF. The CDR3 bases that were read are TGTGCCAGCAGTTCCGGGACAACAAACACA.

This clone turned up a few times. Each gene name is a mouse one. The read terminates 4 residues ahead of where the CDR3 ends, so the germline J gene completes it. V is TRBV13-3 and J is TRBJ2-3; TRBD1 might be the D (5 bases). CDR1 is NNHDY and CDR2 is SYVADS in the germline V gene. Trimming cost V 8 bases and J 2 bases, with 6 bases left between them. The CDR3 is made up of 11 amino acids. The covered CDR3 bases are TGTGCCAGGGACAATGCAGAA. Translated, it gives CARDNAE. The complete CDR3 sequence is CARDNAETLYF.

Note on this clone: Gene names and germline match the mouse. The read falls 4 residues short of the CDR3 end, and the missing part is taken from the germline J gene. The rearrangement uses TRBV19 and TRBJ2-1, with 7 bases aligning to TRBD2. Germline lookup yields CDR1 FNHDT and CDR2 SITEND (reference sequence). The CDR3 length is 14 residues. J was trimmed by 2 bases and V by 5 bases; bases with no gene match: 4. Partial CDR3 DNA: TGTGCCAGCAGACCTGGGGGTTACTATGCT. Amino acid sequence: CASRPGGYYA. The whole CDR3 is CASRPGGYYAEQFF.

Concerning this clone itself: These gene names are mouse names. This CDR3 reads CASGDAGLGADTQYF. The sequenced part of the CDR3 DNA is TGTGCCAGCGGTGATGCAGGACTGGGGGCAGAC. The rearrangement uses TRBV13-2 and TRBJ2-5, with 10 nucleotides matching TRBD2. The read ends 4 residues early relative to the CDR3; the germline J gene fills the gap. The germline V gene has CDR1 NNHNN and CDR2 SYGAGS (reference sequence). This CDR3 is 15 amino acids long.

As concerns this clone: Gene names follow the mouse nomenclature. The CDR3 goes on 3 residues after the read ends, and that part is filled in from the germline J gene. The chain employs TRBV1 and TRBJ1-6; tentative D call: TRBD1 (6 bases). TRBJ1-6 is flagged as an ORF with uncertain function. The V end was cut by 5 bases, the J end by 0 bases, with 11 bases between. CDR1 and CDR2 (germline): NSQYPW, LRSPGD (reference sequence). CDR3 length: 16 residues. CDR3 DNA, as far as it was read: TGCACCTGCAGTTTGGGACAAAATTCCTATAATTCGCCC. Residues: CTCSLGQNSYNSP. The whole CDR3 sequence is CTCSLGQNSYNSPLYF.

This clone turned up a few times. Genes and germline are mouse. The CDR3 goes on 4 residues after the read ends, and that part is filled in from the germline J gene. The chain is built from TRBV13-3 and TRBJ1-2; the D gene is possibly TRBD1 (5 bases). The germline V gene encodes CDR1 NNHDY and CDR2 SYVADS. This CDR3 contains 13 residues. Trimming pared 7 bases from V and 1 base from J, leaving 11 bases between. Partial CDR3 DNA: TGTGCCAGCGCGGGGGGGAAAAACTCC. Translation gives CASAGGKNS. The whole CDR3 region reads CASAGGKNSDYTF.

Concerning this clone: Here the gene names and germline are mouse. The read stops 4 residues short of the end of the CDR3; the missing end is completed from the germline J gene. Other DNA sequences from this sample encode an identical CDR3 as well. This chain links TRBV19 with TRBJ2-1; TRBD2 aligns across 12 bases. Per germline, CDR1 FNHDT and CDR2 SITEND (reference sequence). The CDR3 extends over 15 amino acids. The CDR3 loop reads CASSIYGTGGAEQFF. Partial CDR3 DNA: TGTGCCAGCAGTATATATGGGACTGGGGGGGCT.

On this clone itself: Genes and germline come from the mouse. The CDR3 end falls 4 residues outside the read, so it is completed with the germline J gene. Other DNA sequences from this sample encode an identical CDR3 as well. The V gene is TRBV31, the J gene TRBJ2-3; TRBD2 matches at 10 bases. The CDR3 loop spans 16 amino acids. Germline-derived CDR1 and CDR2 are GKSSPN and SITVG. The V and J ends lost 0 bases and 0 bases, in that order; junction bases with no gene match: 3. CDR3 in amino acids: CAWSLGLGASAETLYF. The CDR3 DNA, read in part, is TGTGCCTGGAGTCTCGGACTGGGGGCTAGTGCAGAA.

On this clone itself: Germline and genes here are mouse. The CDR3 end lies 3 residues beyond the end of the read and is filled in from the germline J gene. The chain joins TRBV13-2 to TRBJ1-6; D ambiguous. TRBJ1-6 is annotated as an ORF whose role is uncertain. This CDR3 is built from 13 residues. CDR1 and CDR2 (germline): NNHNN, SYGAGS (reference sequence). Between the trimmed V and J ends, which lost 2 bases and 7 bases, there was a span of 7 bases. The CDR3 bases that were read are TGTGCCAGCGGTGACCCACAGAATTCGCCC. Translating it yields CASGDPQNSP. The CDR3, in full, reads CASGDPQNSPLYF.

This clone was counted between two and nine times. The genes are named according to mouse. The read is 4 residues too short to cover the CDR3 end, so that end is filled in from the germline J gene. Other DNA sequences in this sample translate to the same CDR3. The chain combines TRBV31 with TRBJ2-2; D unclear. V gave up 0 bases and J gave up 0 bases, with 5 bases separating them. The CDR3 consists of 14 residues. CDR1 GKSSPN and CDR2 SITVG come from the germline V gene. The CDR3 sequence: CAWSLTTNTGQLYF. CDR3 bases read: TGTGCCTGGAGTCTCACAACAAACACCGGG.

This clone was recorded a few times. Each gene name is a mouse one. The CDR3 end lies 3 residues beyond the end of the read and is filled in from the germline J gene. J is TRBJ1-6 and V is TRBV19; D is possibly TRBD1 (5 bases). TRBJ1-6 is placed among ORFs of uncertain function. The CDR3 loop spans 14 amino acids. Germline loops: CDR1 FNHDT, CDR2 SITEND (reference sequence). Trimming stripped 4 bases from V and 6 bases from J, with 11 bases between. The CDR3: CASSPRTINSPLYF. CDR3 DNA (partial): TGTGCCAGCAGTCCCCGGACAATTAATTCGCCC.

On this clone: Gene names denote mouse genes. The read stops 4 residues short of the end of the CDR3; the missing end is completed from the germline J gene. The chain links TRBV13-2 to TRBJ2-1; TRBD2 aligns across 7 bases. Germline CDR1 is NNHNN and CDR2 is SYGAGS (reference sequence). The CDR3 loop spans 15 amino acids. Losses at the gene ends were 5 bases for V and 0 bases for J; bases not matched to a gene: 5. The part of the CDR3 DNA that was read is TGTGCCAGCGGCCCCGGGGGGGATAACTATGCT. Its translation is CASGPGGDNYA. The CDR3, in full, reads CASGPGGDNYAEQFF.

This clone was detected only a few times. The germline and genes are mouse ones. Sequencing ends 4 residues short of the CDR3 end; the germline J gene provides the rest. V and J are TRBV19 and TRBJ1-1, with 7 bases that match TRBD1. The CDR3 is 14 amino acids. Germline lookup yields CDR1 FNHDT and CDR2 SITEND (reference sequence). V was clipped by 4 bases and J by 0 bases; unmatched bases: 3. This CDR3 is CASSPQGPNTEVFF. CDR3 DNA, as far as it was read: TGTGCCAGCAGTCCACAGGGGCCAAACACA.

A note on this clone: Germline and genes here are mouse. The read halts 3 residues ahead of the CDR3 end, with the missing end drawn from the germline J gene. The gene calls are TRBV13-3 and TRBJ1-6; D is ambiguous. TRBJ1-6 has ORF status, its function being uncertain. Trimming took off 8 bases at V and 4 bases at J, with 7 bases between the two ends. The CDR3 is 12 residues long. Germline assignment: CDR1 NNHDY and CDR2 SYVADS. This chain's CDR3 is CARTPYNSPLYF. The sequenced CDR3 bases are TGTGCCAGAACACCTTATAATTCGCCC.

To note about this clone: The genes are named according to mouse. The read falls 4 residues short of the CDR3 end, and the missing part is taken from the germline J gene. The rearrangement joins TRBV17 to TRBJ2-3, with 7 bases matching TRBD2. The V and J ends lost 2 bases and 1 base, in that order; junction bases with no gene match: 3. Germline V CDR1 and CDR2: MNHDT, YYDKIL. The CDR3 consists of 15 residues. Partial CDR3 DNA: TGTGCTAGCAGTAGATGGGGGGTGGGTGCAGAA. Its translation is CASSRWGVGAE. The complete CDR3 sequence is CASSRWGVGAETLYF.

This clone has ten or more counts. Gene names and germline refer to mouse. The CDR3 end is not reached by the read, which stops 4 residues before it; the germline J gene fills it in. Other DNA sequences of this sample code for an identical CDR3. V usage is TRBV31 and J usage is TRBJ2-2; TRBD2 might be the D (6 bases). Germline V lookup: CDR1 GKSSPN, CDR2 SITVG. CDR3 length equals 15 residues. V was shortened by 0 bases and J by 0 bases, with 8 bases between the two germline ends. The part of the CDR3 DNA that was read is TGTGCCTGGAGTCTGGGGGGAGCAAACACCGGG. Its protein is CAWSLGGANTG. The full CDR3 protein reads CAWSLGGANTGQLYF. The full variable domain, its missing parts supplied by reference TRBV31 and TRBJ2-2, is AQTIHQWPVAEIKAVGSPLSLGCTIKGKSSPNLYWYWQATGGTLQQLFYSITVGQVESVVQLNLSASRPKDDQFILSTEKLLLSHSGFYLCAWSLGGANTGQLYFGEGSKLTVL.